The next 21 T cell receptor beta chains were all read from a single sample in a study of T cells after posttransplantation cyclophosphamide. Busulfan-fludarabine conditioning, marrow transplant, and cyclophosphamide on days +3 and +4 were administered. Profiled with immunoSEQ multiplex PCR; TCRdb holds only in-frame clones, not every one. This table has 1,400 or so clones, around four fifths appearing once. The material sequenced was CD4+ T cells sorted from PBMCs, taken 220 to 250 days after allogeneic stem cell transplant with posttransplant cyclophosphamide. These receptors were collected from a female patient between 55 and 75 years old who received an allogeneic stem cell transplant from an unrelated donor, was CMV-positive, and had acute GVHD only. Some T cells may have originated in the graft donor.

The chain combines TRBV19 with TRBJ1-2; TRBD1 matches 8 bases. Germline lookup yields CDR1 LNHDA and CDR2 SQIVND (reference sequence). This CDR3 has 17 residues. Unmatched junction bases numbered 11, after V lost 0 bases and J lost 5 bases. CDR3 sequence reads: CASSIEGTGYSGYGYTF. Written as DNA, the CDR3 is TGTGCCAGTAGTATAGAAGGGACAGGATATAGTGGATATGGCTACACCTTC.

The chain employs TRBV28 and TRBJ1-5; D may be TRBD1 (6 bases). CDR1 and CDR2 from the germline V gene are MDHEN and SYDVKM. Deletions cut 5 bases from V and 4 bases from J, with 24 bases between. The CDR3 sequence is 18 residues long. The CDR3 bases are TGTGCCAGCAGTCATATACAGGGAGGGGGGTTCAGTAATCAGCCCCAGCATTTT. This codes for CASSHIQGGGFSNQPQHF.

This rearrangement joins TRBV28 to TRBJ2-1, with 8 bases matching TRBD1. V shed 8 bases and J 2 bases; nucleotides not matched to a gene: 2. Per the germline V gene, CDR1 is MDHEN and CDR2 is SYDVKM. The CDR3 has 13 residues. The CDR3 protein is CASRDRTYNEQFF. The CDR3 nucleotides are TGTGCCAGCCGGGACAGGACCTACAATGAGCAGTTCTTC.

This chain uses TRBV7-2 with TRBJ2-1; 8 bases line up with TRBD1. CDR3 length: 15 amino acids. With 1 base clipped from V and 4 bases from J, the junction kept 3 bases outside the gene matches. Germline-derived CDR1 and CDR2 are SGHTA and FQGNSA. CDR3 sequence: CASSLGTGSYNEQFF. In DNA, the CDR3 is TGTGCCAGCAGCTTAGGGACAGGGAGTTACAATGAGCAGTTCTTC.

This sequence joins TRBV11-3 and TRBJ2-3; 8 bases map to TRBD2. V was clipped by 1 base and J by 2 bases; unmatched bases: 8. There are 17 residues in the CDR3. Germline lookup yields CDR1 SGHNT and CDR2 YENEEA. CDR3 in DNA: TGTGCCAGCAGCTTAGGGGATAGCGGGGCCTACACAGATACGCAGTATTTT. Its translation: CASSLGDSGAYTDTQYF.

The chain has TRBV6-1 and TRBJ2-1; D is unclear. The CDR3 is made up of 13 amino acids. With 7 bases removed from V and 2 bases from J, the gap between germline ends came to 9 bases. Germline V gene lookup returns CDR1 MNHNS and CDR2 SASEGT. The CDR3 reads CASNTRTYNEQFF. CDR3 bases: TGTGCCAGCAATACAAGAACCTACAATGAGCAGTTCTTC.

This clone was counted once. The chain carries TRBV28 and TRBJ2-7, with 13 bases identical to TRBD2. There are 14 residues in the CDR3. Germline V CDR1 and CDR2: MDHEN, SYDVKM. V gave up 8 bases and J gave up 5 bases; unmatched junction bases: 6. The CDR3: CASGQTSGGDEQYF. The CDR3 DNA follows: TGTGCCAGCGGCCAAACTAGCGGGGGGGACGAGCAGTACTTC.

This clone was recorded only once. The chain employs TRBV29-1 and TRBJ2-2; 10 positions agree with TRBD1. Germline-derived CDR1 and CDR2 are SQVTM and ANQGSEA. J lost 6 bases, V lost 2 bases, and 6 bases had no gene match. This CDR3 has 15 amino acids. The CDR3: CSVESGTGVPGELFF. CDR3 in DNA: TGCAGCGTTGAATCCGGGACAGGGGTACCCGGGGAGCTGTTTTTT.

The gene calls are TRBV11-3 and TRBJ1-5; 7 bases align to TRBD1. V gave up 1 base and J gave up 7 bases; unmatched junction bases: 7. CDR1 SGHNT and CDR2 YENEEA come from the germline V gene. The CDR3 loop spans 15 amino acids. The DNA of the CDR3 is TGTGCCAGCAGCTTAGCTCTTGCAGGGGGACAGCCCCAGCATTTT. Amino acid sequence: CASSLALAGGQPQHF.

CDR3 sequence reads: CASSQDGLPYEQYF. The CDR3 DNA sequence: TGTGCCAGCAGCCAAGATGGCCTCCCCTACGAGCAGTACTTC. V gene TRBV14 combines with J gene TRBJ2-7; D not certain. V was clipped by 0 bases and J by 2 bases, with 8 bases between them. Germline V gene lookup returns CDR1 SGHDN and CDR2 FVKESK. The CDR3 is 14 residues long.

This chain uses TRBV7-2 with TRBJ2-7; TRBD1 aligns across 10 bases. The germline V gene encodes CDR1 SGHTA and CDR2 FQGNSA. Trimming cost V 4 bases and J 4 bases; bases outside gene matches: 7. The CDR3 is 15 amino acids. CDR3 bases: TGTGCCAGCAGCTCCCAACCGGGACAGGGGTACGAGCAGTACTTC. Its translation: CASSSQPGQGYEQYF.

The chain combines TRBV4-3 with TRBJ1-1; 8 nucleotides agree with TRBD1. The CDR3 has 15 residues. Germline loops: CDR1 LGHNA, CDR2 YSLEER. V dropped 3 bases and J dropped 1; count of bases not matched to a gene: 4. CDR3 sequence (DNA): TGCGCCAGCAGCCACACGGACAGGGAGAACACTGAAGCTTTCTTT. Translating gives CASSHTDRENTEAFF.

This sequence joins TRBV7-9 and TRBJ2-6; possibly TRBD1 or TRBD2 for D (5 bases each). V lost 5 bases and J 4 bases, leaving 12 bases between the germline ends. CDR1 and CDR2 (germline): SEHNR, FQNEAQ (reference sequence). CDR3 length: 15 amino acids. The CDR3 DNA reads TGTGCCAGCAGCCTAGAGGGGAACGGGGCCAACGTCCTGACTTTC. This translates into CASSLEGNGANVLTF.

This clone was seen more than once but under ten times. CDR3 sequence (DNA): TGTGCCAGCAGTGGGACCGACAGGGGGTCTGGTGGCTACACCTTC. Amino acids: CASSGTDRGSGGYTF. The chain has TRBV6-1 and TRBJ1-2; TRBD1 matches at 9 bases. The trim removed 4 bases at V and 7 bases at J, leaving 10 bases unmatched. The CDR3 covers 15 residues. CDR1 is MNHNS, CDR2 SASEGT, per germline.

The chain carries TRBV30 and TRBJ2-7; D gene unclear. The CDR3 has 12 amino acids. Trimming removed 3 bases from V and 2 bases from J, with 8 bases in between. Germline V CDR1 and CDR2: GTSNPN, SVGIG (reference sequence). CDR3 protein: CAWRGGTYEQYF. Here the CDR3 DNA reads TGTGCCTGGAGAGGCGGAACCTACGAGCAGTACTTC.

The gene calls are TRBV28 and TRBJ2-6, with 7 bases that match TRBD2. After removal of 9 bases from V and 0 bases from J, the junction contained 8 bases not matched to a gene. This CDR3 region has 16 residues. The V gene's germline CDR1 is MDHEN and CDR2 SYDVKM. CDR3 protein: CARGGTTASGANVLTF. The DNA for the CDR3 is TGTGCCAGGGGAGGGACTACCGCCTCTGGGGCCAACGTCCTGACTTTC.

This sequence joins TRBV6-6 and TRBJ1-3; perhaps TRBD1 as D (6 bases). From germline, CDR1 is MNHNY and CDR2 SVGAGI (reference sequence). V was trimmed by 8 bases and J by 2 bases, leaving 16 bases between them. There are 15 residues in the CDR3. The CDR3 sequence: CASVMTGAAGNTIYF. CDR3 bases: TGTGCCAGCGTCATGACAGGTGCCGCTGGAAACACCATATATTTT.

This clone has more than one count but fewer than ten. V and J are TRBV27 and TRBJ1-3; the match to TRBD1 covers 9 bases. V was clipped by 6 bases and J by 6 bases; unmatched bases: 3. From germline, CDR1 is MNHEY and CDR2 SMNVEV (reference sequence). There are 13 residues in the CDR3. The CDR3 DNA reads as TGTGCCAGCAGCAACAGGGGGCTAAACACCATATATTTT. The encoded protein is CASSNRGLNTIYF.

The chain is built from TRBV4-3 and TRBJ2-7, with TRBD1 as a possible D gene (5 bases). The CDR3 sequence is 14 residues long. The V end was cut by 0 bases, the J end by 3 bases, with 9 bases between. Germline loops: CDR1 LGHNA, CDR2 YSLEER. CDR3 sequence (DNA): TGCGCCAGCAGCCAAGATGGGCAGGGCTACGAGCAGTACTTC. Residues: CASSQDGQGYEQYF.

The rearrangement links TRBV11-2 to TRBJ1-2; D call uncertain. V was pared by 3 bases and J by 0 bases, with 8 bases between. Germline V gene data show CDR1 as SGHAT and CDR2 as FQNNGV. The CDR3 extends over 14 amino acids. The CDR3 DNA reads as TGTGCCAGCAGCTTGGGCATCTCTAACTATGGCTACACCTTC. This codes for CASSLGISNYGYTF.

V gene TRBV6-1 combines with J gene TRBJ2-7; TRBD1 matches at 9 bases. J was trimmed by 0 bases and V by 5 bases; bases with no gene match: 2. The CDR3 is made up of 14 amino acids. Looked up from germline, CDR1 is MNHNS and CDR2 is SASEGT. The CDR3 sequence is CASSRQGGSYEQYF. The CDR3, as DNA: TGTGCCAGCAGTAGACAGGGGGGCTCCTACGAGCAGTACTTC.